This T cell receptor (beta chain) was obtained from a study of blood T cell repertoires in COVID-19. Turning to the study itself: The samples span acute and convalescent COVID-19 from the United States, Italy and Spain. PBMCs, B-cell-depleted T cells, or T cells provided the cDNA or gDNA that made up the material.

As regards this clone: One end of the junction does not line up with germline, which may come from a read error.

As handled by the study authors: Amplification of reference gene primers provided the estimated nucleated cell counts. Method: immunoSEQ multiplex PCR; TCRdb's copy keeps in-frame clones and lacks some. The DNA was the basis for D and trimming; V, J and clone size are from that table. The table shows more than 100,000 clones, with approximately 89% occurring only once. This clonotype was obtained from a woman of 80 years or more in a cohort sampled during active COVID-19. The material sequenced was peripheral blood.

The CDR3 spells CASSGGPGGTDTQYF. In DNA, the CDR3 is TGCGCCAGCAGTGGGGGGCCAGGGGGCACCGATACGCAGTATTTT. This rearrangement joins TRBV10-2 to TRBJ2-3; 8 bases are shared with TRBD1. The CDR3 runs 15 residues. Germline lookup yields CDR1 WSHSY and CDR2 SAAADI.